This T cell receptor (beta chain) was documented in a study of shared clonotypes between healthy human individuals. This clone occurred once. In germline, CDR1 is SGHNT, CDR2 YYREEE (reference sequence). Trimming left V 0 bases short and J 0 bases short, with 12 bases between. The CDR3 runs 16 residues. Libraries were prepared by immunoSEQ multiplex PCR; TCRdb keeps only in-frame clonotypes and omits some of them. The profile covers millions of clones, with 95% appearing a single time and more than 0.1% taken by the ten largest. The rearrangement joins TRBV5-4 to TRBJ1-2; D is possibly TRBD1 (6 bases). Sequenced: naive CD4+ T cells sorted from blood. This sample's subset: CD45RA+ positively selected. This TCR derives from a man in his late teens or twenties in good health. CDR3 nucleotides: TGTGCCAGCAGCTTGGCGGTACAGGGCGCTAACTATGGCTACACCTTC. Protein sequence: CASSLAVQGANYGYTF. The full variable domain, rest sourced from reference TRBV5-4 and TRBJ1-2, is ETGVTQSPTHLIKTRGQQVTLRCSSQSGHNTVSWYQQALGQGPQFIFQYYREEENGRGNFPPRFSGLQFPNYSSELNVNALELDDSALYLCASSLAVQGANYGYTFGSGTRLTVV.